Following are 5 T cell receptor beta chains from one sample sequenced in a study of identical twins. TCRdb itself ran the 5' RACE reads through MiXCR, one entry per CDR3 protein. In the table there are around 680,000 distinct CDR3 sequences, around 8.6% of which are singletons. The same sample was also studied in work on yellow fever vaccine responses in identical twins.

The sample consisted of PBMCs. The receptors were sampled from a woman aged 18-29 years in good health.

This sequence joins TRBV6-1 and TRBJ2-3; 7 bases are a match to TRBD2. The CDR3 has 14 amino acids. V dropped 1 base and J dropped 6; count of bases not matched to a gene: 4. Germline-derived CDR1 and CDR2 are MNHNS and SASEGT. CDR3 loop: CASSEDWGGDTQYF. CDR3 sequence (DNA): TGTGCCAGCAGTGAAGACTGGGGAGGGGATACGCAGTATTTT.

The rearrangement joins TRBV6-2 or TRBV6-3 to TRBJ2-6; 7 bases match TRBD1. The CDR3 covers 15 residues. J was trimmed by 9 bases and V by 2 bases; bases with no gene match: 7. CDR1 is MNHEY and CDR2 is SVGEGT in the germline V gene. The chain's CDR3 is CASSYTQTGFNVLTF. The DNA for the CDR3 is TGTGCCAGCAGTTACACCCAGACAGGGTTCAACGTCCTGACTTTC.

This clonotype was recorded a few times. The chain employs TRBV7-9 and TRBJ2-5; TRBD2 agrees at 10 bases. Germline CDR1 is SEHNR and CDR2 is FQNEAQ (reference sequence). The V and J ends lost 4 bases and 3 bases, in that order; junction bases with no gene match: 11. The CDR3 contains 17 residues. The CDR3 region is CASSSTIGLAGEETQYF. Written as DNA, the CDR3 is TGTGCCAGCAGCTCCACTATCGGGCTAGCGGGGGAAGAGACCCAGTACTTC.

This clonotype was counted between two and nine times. This chain uses TRBV27 with TRBJ2-3; 12 bases agree with TRBD2. After removal of 5 bases from V and 5 bases from J, the junction contained 5 bases not matched to a gene. The CDR3 runs to 15 residues. From germline, CDR1 is MNHEY and CDR2 SMNVEV (reference sequence). The chain's CDR3 is CASSPTSGRRDTQYF. In nucleotides, the CDR3 is TGTGCCAGCAGTCCGACTAGCGGGAGAAGAGATACGCAGTATTTT.

At least ten counts were recorded for this clonotype. The rearrangement uses TRBV5-1 and TRBJ2-1, with 10 bases fitting TRBD2. This CDR3 has 16 residues. Germline V gene lookup returns CDR1 SGHRS and CDR2 YFSETQ. Germline trimming cut 5 bases from V and 6 bases from J; bases unmatched to any gene: 11. In DNA form, the CDR3 reads TGCGCCAGCAGAGACTCAGCGGGGGGGTACCGCAATGAGCAGTTCTTC. It encodes CASRDSAGGYRNEQFF.